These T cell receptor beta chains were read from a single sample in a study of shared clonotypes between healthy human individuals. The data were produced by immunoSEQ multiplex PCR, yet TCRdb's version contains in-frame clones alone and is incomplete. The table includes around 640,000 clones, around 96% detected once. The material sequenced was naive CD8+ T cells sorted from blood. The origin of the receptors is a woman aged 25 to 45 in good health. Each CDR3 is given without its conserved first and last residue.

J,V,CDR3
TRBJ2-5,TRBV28,ASSELDLAGETQY
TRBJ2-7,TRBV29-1,SVHLTDRLEQY
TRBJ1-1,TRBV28,ASSFEGYGDTEAF
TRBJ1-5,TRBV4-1,ASSQGGGGNNQPQH
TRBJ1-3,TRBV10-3,ATDGDTGSGNTIY
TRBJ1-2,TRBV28,ASSLVAGVSGYT
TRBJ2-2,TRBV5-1,ASSSARSGDTGELF
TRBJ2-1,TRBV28,ASSFYSSGSHNEQF
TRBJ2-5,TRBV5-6,ASSLVAGGDGETQY
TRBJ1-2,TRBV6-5,ASSYSRQGGYT
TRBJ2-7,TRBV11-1,ASSLEGEGYEQY
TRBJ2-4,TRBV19,ASSMDRTGVQY
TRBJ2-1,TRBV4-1,ASSPRGGTYNEQF
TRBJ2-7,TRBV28,VSSLPPRQGSYEQY
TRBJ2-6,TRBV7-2,ASSLDDRVPSGANVLT
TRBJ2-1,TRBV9,ASSSSGSVNEQF
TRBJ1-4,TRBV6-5,ASSGDTEKLF
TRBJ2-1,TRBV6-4,ASSESGGQGYLGSYNEQF
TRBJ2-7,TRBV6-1,ASSERTASYEQY
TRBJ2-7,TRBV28,ASSPLLVQY
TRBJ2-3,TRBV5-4,ASSLWGSGGRKDTQY
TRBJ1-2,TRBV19,ASRAHGPRYGYT
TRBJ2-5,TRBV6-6,ASSHGLADQETQY
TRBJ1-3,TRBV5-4,ASTFGQGGGNTIY
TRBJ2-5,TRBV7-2,ASSLLGSVWKTQY
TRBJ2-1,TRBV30,AWSNHWGNEQF
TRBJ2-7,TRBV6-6,ASSYSNSQNYEQY
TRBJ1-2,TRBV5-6,ASSFRTGGYGYT
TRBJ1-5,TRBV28,ASSPGTDSNQPQH
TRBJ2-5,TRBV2,ASSEFRRSQETQY
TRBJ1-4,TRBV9,ASSTRPRGANEKLF
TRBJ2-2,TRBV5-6,ASSLFRDGELF
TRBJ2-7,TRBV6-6,ASSYGTSGSYEQY
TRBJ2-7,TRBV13,ASSASGYGGERRYEQY
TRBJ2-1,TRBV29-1,SVEDRYNEQF
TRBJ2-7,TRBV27,ASSSGTAAYEQY
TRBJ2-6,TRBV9,ASSARPGGASGANVLT
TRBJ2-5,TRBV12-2,ASRLGVREKRETQY
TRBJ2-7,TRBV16,ASSQSFQRATTYEQY
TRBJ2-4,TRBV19,ASSVRGVQGGGAKNIQY
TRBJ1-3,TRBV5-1,ASGHGDENTIY
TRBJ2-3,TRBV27,ASSFRGTDTQY
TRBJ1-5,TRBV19,ASSIRTEESNQPQH
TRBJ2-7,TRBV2,ASSRHPTSGSEEQY
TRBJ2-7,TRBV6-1,ASSEAPRYEQY
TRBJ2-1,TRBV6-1,ASSGPSPGQGGGQF
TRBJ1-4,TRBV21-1,ASSSSGTINEKLF
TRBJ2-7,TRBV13,ASTISSMGYEQY